The source of this TCR beta chain is a study of CD8 T cells in ankylosing spondylitis (dated by TCRdb to 2016 to 2017). As for the study more broadly: To find TCR variants linked to disease, the study profiled T cell receptor beta repertoires in ankylosing spondylitis patients and healthy donors. The full study cohort comprised about 23 ankylosing spondylitis patients and 85 to 120 healthy donors. Peripheral blood was sampled, and synovial fluid was also collected from ankylosing spondylitis patients.

The CDR3, cysteine through phenylalanine, is 11 amino acids long. This entry keeps only the CDR3 DNA: 33 bases, framed from base 1. A distance of 13 bases separates the germline ends of V and J, which lose 10 bases and 9 bases respectively. Reading the germline V gene gives CDR1 MNHEY and CDR2 SVGEGT. Synovial fluid samples and blood samples obtained from the same ankylosing spondylitis patients were matched. Findings and caveats that apply to the study as a whole: A TCR beta motif of several highly homologous amino acid variants appeared characteristic of blood from ankylosing spondylitis patients. Some of the motif variants had been reported before in the synovial fluid and blood of reactive arthritis patients, a finding that suggests common disease-initiation mechanisms. The disease-linked clones showed a CD8+ phenotype and occurred at relatively low frequencies in peripheral blood. The disease-linked clones were reported as significantly enriched in matched synovial fluid samples from ankylosing spondylitis patients.

This clonotype was observed at least ten times. Its specific antigen is unknown. No per-base quality is available; no much larger clone lies one base away. These reads were obtained on an Illumina HiSeq 2500. TCR beta libraries were prepared by quantitative 5'-RACE with molecular barcodes. As for the original processing: A new computational method, built on a probabilistic model of VDJ rearrangement, was used to identify disease-linked TCR variants. In-frame beta chains were kept once TCRdb had trimmed the public reads at Q25 with fastp and called clones with MiXCR. Identical CDR3 proteins give one entry, which carries the most common genes and DNA. For this entry, the V and J calls and clone size follow TCRdb and not the study's own pipeline. The sample profile shows 150,000 to 200,000 distinct CDR3 sequences; 25% to 35% of them were found once. Of the sample, around 6% falls within the top ten clones.

The chain is assembled from TRBV6-2 or TRBV6-3 and TRBJ2-1, and possibly TRBD1, on 5 matching bases. The receptor was isolated from a male donor with ankylosing spondylitis. The sequencing sample was made of synovial fluid, either unsorted or a sorted T cell fraction (not recorded which). The CDR3 protein sequence reads: CATQGWGEQFF. The nucleotides are TGTGCCACCCAGGGCTGGGGTGAGCAGTTCTTC.